One sample yielded the 30 T cell receptor beta chains listed below, sequenced in a study of blood T cell repertoires in COVID-19. Method: immunoSEQ multiplex PCR; TCRdb's copy keeps in-frame clones and lacks some. Here the sample spans fewer than 450,000 clones, over 75% being singletons. Sequencing was done on a sample of PBMCs or T cells enriched from blood (not recorded which). Source of these receptors: a woman aged 40 to 50 with acute COVID-19.

This chain links TRBV5-6 with TRBJ2-2; possibly TRBD2 for D (5 bases). The germline V gene encodes CDR1 SGHDT and CDR2 YYEEEE. Trimming removed 5 bases from V and 6 bases from J, with 17 bases in between. CDR3 length: 15 residues. CDR3 DNA: TGTGCCAGCAGTCTAGTCGGGGTTAAGGCCGGGGAGCTGTTTTTT. Its translation: CASSLVGVKAGELFF. Looking up the rest from reference TRBV5-6 and TRBJ2-2 gives the full variable domain: DAGVTQSPTHLIKTRGQQVTLRCSPKSGHDTVSWYQQALGQGPQFIFQYYEEEERQRGNFPDRFSGHQFPNYSSELNVNALLLGDSALYLCASSLVGVKAGELFFGEGSRLTVL.

The chain combines TRBV27 with TRBJ2-5, with TRBD2 identical over 11 bases. V shed 4 bases, J shed 4 bases, and the junction held 5 bases outside the gene matches. Germline loops: CDR1 MNHEY, CDR2 SMNVEV (reference sequence). The CDR3 contains 15 residues. In DNA form, the CDR3 reads TGTGCCAGCAGTTCTAGCGGGGGGCAGGGAGAGACCCAGTACTTC. Protein product: CASSSSGGQGETQYF.

V usage is TRBV5-1 and J usage is TRBJ2-2, with 15 bases that match TRBD2. Germline lookup yields CDR1 SGHRS and CDR2 YFSETQ. The V gene end was trimmed by 4 bases and the J gene end by 4 bases; junction bases not matched to a gene: 5. The CDR3 length is 17 residues. In DNA form, the CDR3 reads TGCGCCAGCAGCCCATGGACTAGCGGGGGGGCCACCGGGGAGCTGTTTTTT. Translated: CASSPWTSGGATGELFF.

The J gene is TRBJ1-4, the V gene TRBV5-1; D unresolved. Germline V gene data show CDR1 as SGHRS and CDR2 as YFSETQ. Trimming took off 0 bases at V and 6 bases at J, with 15 bases between the two ends. This CDR3 is 16 amino acids long. CDR3 amino acids: CASSLGLGASDEKLFF. DNA for the CDR3: TGCGCCAGCAGCTTGGGGTTAGGAGCCAGCGATGAAAAACTGTTTTTT.

CDR3 sequence (DNA): TGTGCCACCAGTGATACGACAGGGCCCAATCAGCCCCAGCATTTT. This gives the protein CATSDTTGPNQPQHF. The genes are TRBV24-1 and TRBJ1-5; TRBD1 matches at 7 bases. CDR1 and CDR2 from the germline V gene are KGHDR and SFDVKD. The CDR3 has 15 residues. J gave up 3 bases and V 3 bases, and 4 bases lay outside the gene matches.

The V gene is TRBV11-3, the J gene TRBJ2-7; D might be TRBD2 (5 bases). This CDR3 has 13 amino acids. Looked up from germline, CDR1 is SGHNT and CDR2 is YENEEA. Trimming removed 5 bases at V and 6 bases at J, with 14 bases between. The CDR3 bases are TGTGCCAGCAGCCCATCCGGGGTTCCCGAGCAGTACTTC. Translated: CASSPSGVPEQYF.

The V gene is TRBV2, the J gene TRBJ1-2, with TRBD1 identical over 7 bases. Per germline, CDR1 SNHLY and CDR2 FYNNEI. With V trimmed by 1 base and J by 4 bases, 3 bases remained unmatched. The CDR3 runs to 14 residues. The CDR3: CASSEGQGIYGYTF. The CDR3 DNA sequence: TGTGCCAGCAGTGAAGGACAGGGAATCTATGGCTACACCTTC.

The chain is built from TRBV12-3 or TRBV12-4 and TRBJ2-4; a weak D match, TRBD2 (6 bases). The CDR3 runs 12 residues. The V end was cut by 3 bases, the J end by 10 bases, with 10 bases between. CDR3 coding DNA: TGTGCCAGCAGTTTCCAGGGAGGAATTCAGTACTTC. This gives the protein CASSFQGGIQYF.

The rearrangement uses TRBV5-4 and TRBJ2-7; 12 bases agree with TRBD2. V trimming: 2 bases; J trimming: 1 base; junction bases outside the gene matches: 1. The CDR3 covers 15 residues. Germline V gene data show CDR1 as SGHNT and CDR2 as YYREEE (reference sequence). The CDR3 region has the DNA TGTGCCAGCAGCTTTACTAGCGGGGGGTCCTACGAGCAGTACTTC. It encodes CASSFTSGGSYEQYF.

This clone was counted a single time. The rearrangement links TRBV28 to TRBJ1-5; D gene unclear. The CDR3 consists of 17 residues. V lost 2 bases, J lost 5 bases, and 19 bases lay in between. Germline loops: CDR1 MDHEN, CDR2 SYDVKM. The CDR3 sequence: CASSLIQRQKGYQPQHF. The CDR3 DNA sequence: TGTGCCAGCAGTTTAATACAGAGACAAAAAGGATATCAGCCCCAGCATTTT. Based on the CDR3 plus reference TRBV28 and TRBJ1-5, the full variable domain is DVKVTQSSRYLVKRTGEKVFLECVQDMDHENMFWYRQDPGLGLRLIYFSYDVKMKEKGDIPEGYSVSREKKERFSLILESASTNQTSMYLCASSLIQRQKGYQPQHFGDGTRLSIL.

The chain is built from TRBV30 and TRBJ2-5; possibly TRBD2 for D (5 bases). The CDR3 loop spans 12 amino acids. Per germline, CDR1 GTSNPN and CDR2 SVGIG (reference sequence). V lost 2 bases, J lost 1 base, and 5 bases lay in between. The DNA of the CDR3 is TGTGCCTGGAGTACTAGCCAAGAGACCCAGTACTTC. This translates into CAWSTSQETQYF.

The J gene is TRBJ1-4, the V gene TRBV7-9; D is unresolved. CDR1 is SEHNR, CDR2 FQNEAQ, per germline (reference sequence). With 1 base removed from V and 4 bases from J, the gap between germline ends came to 10 bases. The CDR3 extends over 15 amino acids. The DNA of the CDR3 is TGTGCCAGCAGCTTAGTGCAGGCCTATAATGAAAAACTGTTTTTT. Its translation: CASSLVQAYNEKLFF.

This sequence joins TRBV30 and TRBJ2-5; D might be TRBD1 (5 bases). The CDR3 runs to 13 residues. Germline CDR1 reads GTSNPN; CDR2 reads SVGIG (reference sequence). Trimming took off 3 bases at V and 1 base at J, with 9 bases between the two ends. CDR3 sequence: CAWRRQGQETQYF. DNA for the CDR3: TGTGCCTGGAGAAGGCAGGGCCAAGAGACCCAGTACTTC. Full variable domain (missing parts from reference TRBV30 and TRBJ2-5): SQTIHQWPATLVQPVGSPLSLECTVEGTSNPNLYWYRQAAGRGLQLLFYSVGIGQISSEVPQNLSASRPQDRQFILSSKKLLLSDSGFYLCAWRRQGQETQYFGPGTRLLVL.

This clone appeared a few times. Other DNA sequences in this specimen translate into the identical CDR3. The chain uses TRBV2 and TRBJ1-5, with D tentatively TRBD1 (6 bases). Trimming cost V 0 bases and J 7 bases, with 13 bases left between them. This CDR3 has 15 residues. Germline values: CDR1 SNHLY, CDR2 FYNNEI. CDR3 sequence (DNA): TGTGCCAGCAGTGAAGCGCGGGGGGCGGGACAGCCCCAGCATTTT. This encodes CASSEARGAGQPQHF.

The CDR3: CASSLERVNYGYTF. In DNA, the CDR3 is TGTGCCAGCAGCTTAGAGCGAGTTAACTATGGCTACACCTTC. This chain uses TRBV11-2 with TRBJ1-2; no firm D call. Trimming left V 0 bases short and J 1 base short, with 6 bases between. Germline V CDR1 and CDR2: SGHAT, FQNNGV. The CDR3 has 14 residues.

This chain connects TRBV5-4 to TRBJ1-2, with D maybe TRBD1 (6 bases). The CDR3 is 13 amino acids. CDR1 and CDR2 (germline): SGHNT, YYREEE (reference sequence). V shed 2 bases and J shed 5 bases, with 10 bases lying between them. The CDR3 sequence is CASSFRGGYGYTF. The CDR3 DNA reads as TGTGCCAGCAGCTTTAGAGGGGGATATGGCTACACCTTC.

The chain combines TRBV6-1 with TRBJ2-7; D unclear. Trimming cost V 0 bases and J 7 bases, with 16 bases left between them. The germline V gene encodes CDR1 MNHNS and CDR2 SASEGT. The CDR3 sequence is 15 residues long. In DNA, the CDR3 is TGTGCCAGCAGTGAAGCGCTTTTCGTGTTGACAGAGCAGTACTTC. Its protein product is CASSEALFVLTEQYF.

V gene TRBV6-1 combines with J gene TRBJ1-5, with D tentatively TRBD1 (5 bases). V gave up 4 bases and J gave up 6 bases, with 13 bases separating them. This CDR3 is built from 14 residues. CDR1 MNHNS and CDR2 SASEGT come from the germline V gene. CDR3: CASSVAGSGQPQHF. Written as DNA, the CDR3 is TGTGCCAGCAGTGTAGCAGGGAGTGGTCAGCCCCAGCATTTT.

The chain links TRBV30 to TRBJ1-2; weak D call: TRBD1 (5 bases). Trimming removed 0 bases from V and 8 bases from J, with 13 bases in between. The germline CDR1 and CDR2 sequences are GTSNPN and SVGIG (reference sequence). The CDR3 covers 13 residues. The CDR3 nucleotides are TGTGCCTGGAGTGTAGGGGAAGTTGGGGGCTACACCTTC. Protein product: CAWSVGEVGGYTF.

This chain uses TRBV27 with TRBJ2-1; tentative D call: TRBD1 (6 bases). V was cut by 7 bases and J by 4 bases, with 11 bases left in between. Germline CDR1 is MNHEY and CDR2 is SMNVEV (reference sequence). The CDR3 has 13 amino acids. The CDR3 DNA is TGTGCCAGCAAAGGGGACATGTACAATGAGCAGTTCTTC. It codes for CASKGDMYNEQFF.

J is TRBJ2-7 and V is TRBV4-1, with a possible D match to TRBD2 (6 bases). Germline lookup yields CDR1 MGHRA and CDR2 YSYEKL. This CDR3 is built from 17 residues. Between the trimmed V and J ends, which lost 1 base and 7 bases, there was a span of 23 bases. The CDR3 spells CASSQATGAREAKEQYF. The DNA of the CDR3 is TGCGCCAGCAGCCAAGCCACTGGGGCCAGGGAGGCGAAGGAGCAGTACTTC.

The rearrangement uses TRBV3-1 (or the pseudogene TRBV3-2) and TRBJ2-7; 12 bases are a match to TRBD2. CDR3 size: 17 residues. CDR1 and CDR2 (germline): LGHDT, YNNKEL (reference sequence). V trimming: 3 bases; J trimming: 3 bases; junction bases outside the gene matches: 9. In nucleotides, the CDR3 is TGTGCCAGCAGCCAGCCAACCCTAGCGGGGGGGTACTACGAGCAGTACTTC. Translating gives CASSQPTLAGGYYEQYF.

The chain carries TRBV5-8 and TRBJ1-5; 8 positions agree with TRBD1. The CDR3 has 13 amino acids. Germline V gene lookup returns CDR1 SGHTS and CDR2 YDEGEE. The V and J ends lost 6 bases and 7 bases, in that order; junction bases with no gene match: 6. CDR3 DNA: TGTGCCAGCACCCCGGACAGGGAGCAGCCCCAGCATTTT. It encodes CASTPDREQPQHF.

The rearrangement uses TRBV10-3 and TRBJ1-4; the match to TRBD1 covers 12 bases. The germline V gene encodes CDR1 ENHRY and CDR2 SYGVKD. V was pared by 8 bases and J by 0 bases, with 1 base of the junction left unmatched. The CDR3 is made up of 15 amino acids. For the CDR3, the DNA is TGTGCCATCGGGACAGGGGGCGCAACTAATGAAAAACTGTTTTTT. Its translation: CAIGTGGATNEKLFF.

This rearrangement joins TRBV2 to TRBJ1-2; TRBD1 matches 9 bases. The CDR3 consists of 14 residues. Trimming cost V 6 bases and J 6 bases; bases outside gene matches: 8. Germline values: CDR1 SNHLY, CDR2 FYNNEI. This chain's CDR3 is CASSGDREWDGYTF. CDR3 in DNA: TGTGCCAGCAGCGGGGACAGGGAGTGGGATGGCTACACCTTC.

The V and J genes are TRBV7-2 and TRBJ2-5; maybe TRBD1 (6 bases). V lost 3 bases to trimming and J lost 3 bases, with 8 bases between them. CDR3 length: 13 residues. Per the germline V gene, CDR1 is SGHTA and CDR2 is FQGNSA. CDR3 DNA sequence: TGTGCCAGCAGCTTTTCAGGGGAAGAGACCCAGTACTTC. This gives the protein CASSFSGEETQYF.

The chain uses TRBV20-1 and TRBJ2-1; TRBD2 is a possible D gene (6 bases). Germline CDR1 is DFQATT and CDR2 is SNEGSKA (reference sequence). The CDR3 covers 14 residues. Trimming left V 3 bases short and J 1 base short, with 10 bases between. The CDR3 reads CSASFGGSYNEQFF. The CDR3, as DNA: TGCAGTGCTAGTTTTGGGGGGTCCTACAATGAGCAGTTCTTC.

The chain has TRBV11-2 and TRBJ1-2; D possibly corresponds to TRBD1 (6 bases). The CDR3 has 15 residues. V was cut by 0 bases and J by 4 bases, with 12 bases left in between. The germline V gene has CDR1 SGHAT and CDR2 FQNNGV. CDR3 DNA: TGTGCCAGCAGCTTAGAGGCAGGGGATGGCTATGGCTACACCTTC. It encodes CASSLEAGDGYGYTF.

V is TRBV18 and J is TRBJ1-5, with D maybe TRBD1 (5 bases). Looked up from germline, CDR1 is KGHSH and CDR2 is LQKENI. The CDR3 extends over 14 amino acids. V shed 4 bases and J shed 0 bases, with 7 bases lying between them. The CDR3 bases are TGTGCCAGCTCACAAGGGGATAGCAATCAGCCCCAGCATTTT. This encodes CASSQGDSNQPQHF. The full variable domain, rest sourced from reference TRBV18 and TRBJ1-5, is NAGVMQNPRHLVRRRGQEARLRCSPMKGHSHVYWYRQLPEEGLKFMVYLQKENIIDESGMPKERFSAEFPKEGPSILRIQQVVRGDSAAYFCASSQGDSNQPQHFGDGTRLSIL.

The chain links TRBV19 to TRBJ2-3, with D hard to call. Germline V gene data show CDR1 as LNHDA and CDR2 as SQIVND (reference sequence). This CDR3 is built from 13 residues. Trimming took 7 bases from V and 6 from J, leaving 14 bases between them. The CDR3 nucleotides read TGTGCCAGTAATCACCAGGTCGGCGATACGCAGTATTTT. This gives the protein CASNHQVGDTQYF.